These 22 T cell receptor beta chains were all obtained from the same sample, sequenced in a study of regulatory T cells in long-lasting Graves disease (dated by TCRdb to 2020 to 2023). This specimen's time point label, interpreted: newly diagnosed GD, antithyroid drugs for less than 3 months. For both TCR sequencing and RNA sequencing, RNA was extracted from PBMCs using TRIzol. Receptors were amplified or captured by multiplex PCR. Instrument used: Illumina HiSeq 4000. To build TCR beta libraries, CDR3 regions were amplified by Arm-PCR using iRepertoire HTBI primers. Through fastp at Q25 and MiXCR, TCRdb rebuilt clones from the public reads, retaining in-frame beta chains. Rows are combined by CDR3 protein, so each entry shows the most common genes and DNA. Recorded for this sample are 410,000 or so distinct CDR3 sequences; 15% of them occurred a single time. Over 15% of the sample rests with the top ten.

The data also belong to a second study, concerning T cells in Graves' hyperthyroidism and ophthalmopathy.

The sequenced sample was peripheral blood mononuclear cells (PBMCs), obtained at new diagnosis, from a patient treated with antithyroid drugs. Receptor source: a woman aged 25 to 39 with Graves disease. Donor details come from another sample of the same person, matched by shared clones.

This chain uses TRBV7-9 with TRBJ1-2; no firm D call. Per germline, CDR1 SEHNR and CDR2 FQNEAQ (reference sequence). The CDR3 spans 15 residues. Trimming pared 1 base from V and 6 bases from J, leaving 15 bases between. CDR3 loop: CASSLGQWNQDGYTF. CDR3 nucleotide sequence: TGTGCCAGCAGCTTAGGCCAGTGGAATCAAGATGGCTACACCTTC.

This clonotype has at least ten counts. The chain recombines TRBV11-2 with TRBJ2-7; no definite D call. Between the trimmed V and J ends, which lost 1 base and 1 base, there was a span of 8 bases. The CDR3 loop spans 14 amino acids. Per germline, CDR1 SGHAT and CDR2 FQNNGV. CDR3 sequence reads: CASSLAGVSYEQYF. The CDR3 DNA reads as TGTGCCAGCAGCTTAGCGGGTGTATCCTACGAGCAGTACTTC.

This clonotype was counted ten times or more. This chain connects TRBV28 to TRBJ2-7; a possible D gene is TRBD1 (6 bases). In germline, CDR1 is MDHEN, CDR2 SYDVKM. V lost 8 bases and J lost 9, with 14 bases in between. The CDR3 contains 11 residues. The CDR3 spells CASSDEGGQYF. The CDR3 nucleotides are TGTGCCAGCTCCGATGAAGGGGGGCAGTACTTC.

This clonotype was observed a few times. The chain combines TRBV10-3 with TRBJ2-7; D ambiguous. Germline V gene sequence: CDR1 ENHRY, CDR2 SYGVKD. CDR3 length: 13 residues. Trimming left V 3 bases short and J 4 bases short, with 10 bases between. The CDR3 reads CAISDGPYYEQYF. The CDR3 DNA reads TGTGCCATCAGTGACGGGCCATATTACGAGCAGTACTTC.

The CDR3 here is CASSSTSGRAPEQFF. The CDR3 nucleotides are TGTGCCAGCAGTTCGACTAGCGGGAGGGCCCCTGAGCAGTTCTTC. The chain couples TRBV28 to TRBJ2-1, with TRBD2 matching 14 bases. There are 15 residues in the CDR3. With 4 bases clipped from V and 9 bases from J, the junction kept 5 bases outside the gene matches. Per germline, CDR1 MDHEN and CDR2 SYDVKM. The whole variable domain, filled in from reference TRBV28 and TRBJ2-1, reads DVKVTQSSRYLVKRTGEKVFLECVQDMDHENMFWYRQDPGLGLRLIYFSYDVKMKEKGDIPEGYSVSREKKERFSLILESASTNQTSMYLCASSSTSGRAPEQFFGPGTRLTVL.

This sequence joins TRBV30 and TRBJ2-7; TRBD1 agrees at 8 bases. The germline V gene encodes CDR1 GTSNPN and CDR2 SVGIG (reference sequence). Trimming removed 5 bases from V and 5 bases from J; junction bases left unmatched: 8. This CDR3 has 13 amino acids. In DNA, the CDR3 is TGTGCCTGGGACGGACAGGGCAAACACGAGCAGTACTTC. Translation: CAWDGQGKHEQYF.

In the case of this clonotype: This may be a read error, as it is one base from a much larger clone. V gene TRBV5-1 combines with J gene TRBJ2-7; the D is unclear. The V end lost 7 bases, the J end lost 7 bases, and 21 bases lay between the germline ends. Germline V gene data show CDR1 as SGHRS and CDR2 as YFSETQ. This CDR3 is built from 14 residues. Here the CDR3 DNA reads TGCGCCAGCCGCCCTTTCCTGCAAGCCGATGAGCAGTACTTC. Translating gives CASRPFLQADEQYF. The full variable domain, in which reference TRBV5-1 and TRBJ2-7 provide the parts outside the CDR3, is KAGVTQTPRYLIKTRGQQVTLSCSPISGHRSVSWYQQTPGQGLQFLFEYFSETQRNKGNFPGRFSGRQFSNSRSEMNVSTLELGDSALYLCASRPFLQADEQYFGPGTRLTVT.

The chain uses TRBV10-3 and TRBJ2-3, with a weak D call TRBD2 (5 bases). V lost 0 bases and J 0 bases, leaving 10 bases between the germline ends. Germline CDR1 ENHRY, CDR2 SYGVKD. The CDR3 sequence is 16 residues long. For the CDR3, the DNA is TGTGCCATCAGTGAGTCGCTAGCCCCTAGCACAGATACGCAGTATTTT. The encoded protein is CAISESLAPSTDTQYF.

V and J are TRBV20-1 and TRBJ1-2, with D maybe TRBD1 (5 bases). Per the germline V gene, CDR1 is DFQATT and CDR2 is SNEGSKA (reference sequence). Trimming stripped 6 bases from V and 8 bases from J, with 19 bases between. This CDR3 comprises 13 residues. In nucleotides, the CDR3 is TGCAGTGCCCGGATGCCCGATGGGGCGGGCTACACCTTC. Its translation is CSARMPDGAGYTF.

The table lists this clonotype with many counts. This chain connects TRBV11-3 to TRBJ2-1; 8 bases line up with TRBD2. CDR1 is SGHNT, CDR2 YENEEA, per germline. The CDR3 runs 15 residues. The ends lost 4 bases at V and 1 base at J; junction bases unmatched: 3. The CDR3 DNA reads TGTGCCAGCAGCTCTAAGCGGGGGTCCTACAATGAGCAGTTCTTC. Translation gives CASSSKRGSYNEQFF.

A note on this clonotype: A much larger clone lies a single base off, so this may be a read error. This chain connects TRBV27 to TRBJ1-2; D ambiguous. Germline V gene data show CDR1 as MNHEY and CDR2 as SMNVEV (reference sequence). V dropped 5 bases and J dropped 4 bases, with 17 bases sitting between them. The CDR3 contains 15 residues. The CDR3 protein is CASSDSPSGIYGYTF. For the CDR3, the DNA is TGTGCCAGCAGTGATTCTCCCTCGGGGATCTATGGCTACACCTTC.

This clonotype was seen ten or more times. The CDR3, as DNA: TGTGCCAGCAGCTTACTGTGGCGCAATGAGCAGTTCTTC. It codes for CASSLLWRNEQFF. The chain links TRBV11-2 to TRBJ2-1; D gene uncertain. Germline V gene lookup returns CDR1 SGHAT and CDR2 FQNNGV. This CDR3 spans 13 amino acids. Trimming removed 2 bases from V and 6 bases from J, with 8 bases in between.

The J gene is TRBJ2-7, the V gene TRBV7-6; D could derive from TRBD1 or TRBD2 (7 bases each). V was cut by 1 base and J by 3 bases, with 13 bases left in between. This CDR3 region has 15 residues. Germline V gene data show CDR1 as SGHVS and CDR2 as FNYEAQ. CDR3 loop: CASSLVDREGYEQYF. DNA for the CDR3: TGTGCCAGCAGCTTAGTTGACAGGGAGGGCTACGAGCAGTACTTC.

CDR3 residues: CASSLQFRRAFF. The CDR3 DNA sequence: TGTGCCAGCAGTTTACAGTTCCGAAGGGCTTTCTTT. The chain has TRBV12-3 or TRBV12-4 and TRBJ1-1; D is ambiguous. The CDR3 loop spans 12 amino acids. The V gene lost 2 bases and the J gene lost 11 bases, with 12 bases spanning the gap.

Here the CDR3 DNA reads TGTGCCAGCAGCCAAGATCTTGGGGCGGCGAACATTCAGTACTTC. Protein sequence: CASSQDLGAANIQYF. The chain uses TRBV3-1 and TRBJ2-4; possible D gene TRBD1, 5 bases. CDR1 and CDR2 from the germline V gene are LGHDT and YNNKEL (reference sequence). This CDR3 has 15 residues. V was pared by 0 bases and J by 7 bases, with 13 bases between.

This clonotype was counted at least ten times. The rearrangement uses TRBV25-1 and TRBJ2-1, with 9 bases that match TRBD2. With 6 bases clipped from V and 9 bases from J, the junction kept 12 bases outside the gene matches. The germline V gene encodes CDR1 MGHDK and CDR2 SYGVNS. The CDR3 is made up of 15 amino acids. The CDR3 coding sequence is TGTGCCAGCAGCCACCCTAGCGGGATCTCTAGTGAGCAGTTCTTC. As protein: CASSHPSGISSEQFF.

This clonotype was seen ten or more times. The chain recombines TRBV12-3 or TRBV12-4 with TRBJ1-2, with 8 bases identical to TRBD1. The CDR3 contains 13 residues. V was pared by 5 bases and J by 8 bases, with 7 bases of the junction left unmatched. The CDR3 region is CASSRSGQDGYTF. In DNA form, the CDR3 reads TGTGCCAGCAGTCGCTCGGGACAGGACGGCTACACCTTC.

At least ten counts were recorded for this clonotype. The CDR3 nucleotides read TGTGCCAGCAGTTCCAACCAGGGTAATGAGCAGTTCTTC. Translated, it gives CASSSNQGNEQFF. The V call is TRBV12-3 or TRBV12-4, the J call TRBJ2-1; tentative D call: TRBD1 (5 bases). This CDR3 spans 13 amino acids. The V end lost 4 bases, the J end lost 7 bases, and 11 bases lay between the germline ends.

In regard to this clonotype: A single base separates this from a much larger clone, so it may be a read error. The chain links TRBV6-5 to TRBJ2-1; possibly TRBD2 for D (6 bases). Germline CDR1 and CDR2: MNHEY and SVGAGI. CDR3 length: 15 amino acids. The DNA for the CDR3 is TGTGCCAGCAGTTATACGGGAGTGGTTACCAATGGGCAGTTCTTC. It yields the protein CASSYTGVVTNGQFF.

V is TRBV19 and J is TRBJ2-2, with D perhaps TRBD1 (6 bases). Trimming stripped 0 bases from V and 5 bases from J, with 13 bases between. Germline values: CDR1 LNHDA, CDR2 SQIVND (reference sequence). The CDR3 loop spans 16 amino acids. This chain's CDR3 is CASSIEGAVVTGELFF. DNA of the CDR3: TGTGCCAGTAGTATAGAGGGGGCGGTCGTTACCGGGGAGCTGTTTTTT.

There are many counts of this clonotype. The rearrangement links TRBV27 to TRBJ2-7; weak D call: TRBD2 (5 bases). The CDR3 extends over 15 amino acids. The V gene lost 3 bases and the J gene lost 3 bases, with 15 bases spanning the gap. Per germline, CDR1 MNHEY and CDR2 SMNVEV (reference sequence). This chain's CDR3 is CASSFGAGGSYEQYF. DNA of the CDR3: TGTGCCAGCAGTTTCGGAGCTGGAGGAAGCTACGAGCAGTACTTC.

In its sample, this clonotype was seen a few times. CDR3 amino acids: CASSHLTGENIQYF. The DNA for the CDR3 is TGCGCCAGCAGCCATCTGACAGGGGAAAACATTCAGTACTTC. The V gene is TRBV4-1, the J gene TRBJ2-4, with TRBD1 identical over 8 bases. From germline, CDR1 is MGHRA and CDR2 YSYEKL. V dropped 3 bases and J dropped 5; count of bases not matched to a gene: 3. This CDR3 is built from 14 residues.